One sample yielded the 28 T cell receptor beta chains listed below, sequenced in a study of identical twins. TCRdb itself ran the 5' RACE reads through MiXCR, one entry per CDR3 protein. The sample has 250,000 to 350,000 distinct CDR3 sequences; less than 9% are singletons. The sample also formed part of further work on yellow fever vaccine responses in identical twins.

The sample was memory (CD45RO+) T cells sorted from blood. These receptors originate from a young woman in good health.

The V call is TRBV5-5, the J call TRBJ2-3, with D possibly being TRBD1 (6 bases). Germline CDR1 SGHKS, CDR2 YYEKEE (reference sequence). The CDR3 extends over 12 amino acids. The V and J ends lost 7 bases and 4 bases respectively, with 10 bases between them. The CDR3 DNA follows: TGTGCCAGCGGCCCAGGGGCAGATACGCAGTATTTT. This translates into CASGPGADTQYF.

This clonotype was counted at least ten times. The chain combines TRBV3-1 with TRBJ1-2; no definite D call. The V gene lost 5 bases and the J gene lost 3 bases, with 10 bases spanning the gap. The CDR3 is made up of 13 amino acids. Germline V gives CDR1 LGHDT, CDR2 YNNKEL (reference sequence). The CDR3 loop is CASSDFLDYGYTF. DNA for the CDR3: TGTGCCAGCAGCGATTTCCTGGACTATGGCTACACCTTC. Filled out from reference TRBV3-1 and TRBJ1-2, the complete variable domain reads DTAVSQTPKYLVTQMGNDKSIKCEQNLGHDTMYWYKQDSKKFLKIMFSYNNKELIINETVPNRFSPKSPDKAHLNLHINSLELGDSAVYFCASSDFLDYGYTFGSGTRLTVV.

This rearrangement joins TRBV21-1 to TRBJ2-4; the DNA was not compared with TRBD1, the D call given in the table. TRBV21-1 is listed as a pseudogene. The CDR3 length is 17 residues. CDR3 loop: CASTPRTGGLAKNIQYF. As DNA, the CDR3 is TGTGCCAGCACACCAAGAACAGGGGGCCTAGCCAAAAACATTCAGTACTTC.

To note about this clonotype: A much larger clone is a single base away; this may be a read error. This chain links TRBV11-2 with TRBJ2-7, with unresolved D. CDR3 length: 13 residues. V was pared by 2 bases and J by 0 bases, with 5 bases between. Germline loops: CDR1 SGHAT, CDR2 FQNNGV. The CDR3 region has the DNA TGTGCCAGCAGCTTACCTCTCTCCTACGAGCAGTACTTC. Protein sequence: CASSLPLSYEQYF.

The sample holds a few counts of this clonotype. The rearrangement uses TRBV20-1 and TRBJ2-7; weak D call: TRBD2 (6 bases). The CDR3 covers 14 residues. The ends were cut back, 4 bases at V and 0 bases at J, with 13 bases in the middle. Germline CDR1 and CDR2: DFQATT and SNEGSKA (reference sequence). In DNA, the CDR3 is TGCAGTGCTAAGGGCGGGGTCAGCTCCTACGAGCAGTACTTC. It specifies CSAKGGVSSYEQYF.

This clonotype was picked up a small number of times. The chain recombines TRBV24-1 with TRBJ2-2; D not certain. The germline gives CDR1 KGHDR, CDR2 SFDVKD. V was pared by 2 bases and J by 3 bases, with 9 bases between. This CDR3 has 15 residues. The CDR3 sequence is CATSDSGRDTGELFF. The CDR3 DNA reads as TGTGCCACCAGTGATTCCGGCAGAGACACCGGGGAGCTGTTTTTT.

This clonotype was detected a few times. This chain joins TRBV9 and TRBJ1-1, with D possibly TRBD1 on 6 matching bases. The germline gives CDR1 SGDLS, CDR2 YYNGEE. The CDR3 is made up of 14 amino acids. Trimming cost V 3 bases and J 0 bases, with 9 bases left between them. CDR3 protein: CASSAGTLNTEAFF. The CDR3 region has the DNA TGTGCCAGCAGCGCCGGGACACTGAACACTGAAGCTTTCTTT.

This clonotype showed up many times. V and J are TRBV24-1 and TRBJ1-2; D remains ambiguous. CDR1 is KGHDR and CDR2 is SFDVKD in the germline V gene. The CDR3 loop spans 11 amino acids. Trimming took off 3 bases at V and 5 bases at J, with 3 bases between the two ends. The CDR3 DNA reads TGTGCCACCAGTGATAGGTATGGCTACACCTTC. Protein product: CATSDRYGYTF.

This chain connects TRBV20-1 to TRBJ1-1; D might be TRBD1 (6 bases). The germline CDR1 and CDR2 sequences are DFQATT and SNEGSKA (reference sequence). The ends were cut back, 8 bases at V and 0 bases at J, with 13 bases in the middle. The CDR3 covers 13 residues. CDR3 region: CSSTGRMNTEAFF. The CDR3 nucleotides read TGCAGTTCGACAGGCCGGATGAACACTGAAGCTTTCTTT.

This clonotype came up many times. The chain couples TRBV20-1 to TRBJ2-7; 8 bases are shared with TRBD2. Germline V gene lookup returns CDR1 DFQATT and CDR2 SNEGSKA (reference sequence). Losses at the gene ends were 6 bases for V and 3 bases for J; bases not matched to a gene: 7. CDR3 length equals 13 residues. This CDR3 reads CSAIVTSGYEQYF. In DNA, the CDR3 is TGCAGTGCCATTGTTACTAGCGGCTACGAGCAGTACTTC.

This clonotype was seen at least ten times. The chain uses TRBV25-1 and TRBJ1-5, with TRBD1 as a possible D gene (5 bases). The V gene lost 5 bases and the J gene lost 5 bases, with 10 bases spanning the gap. The CDR3 extends over 13 amino acids. Germline V gene lookup returns CDR1 MGHDK and CDR2 SYGVNS. This chain's CDR3 is CASSSRGDQPQHF. In DNA, the CDR3 is TGTGCCAGCAGTTCGCGGGGGGATCAGCCCCAGCATTTT.

This clonotype was seen ten or more times. The chain is built from TRBV13 and TRBJ2-1; D not resolved. CDR1 and CDR2 (germline): PRHDT, FYEKMQ (reference sequence). The CDR3 is made up of 14 amino acids. Trimming shortened V by 5 bases and J by 7 bases, and 15 bases separated the two germline ends. The chain's CDR3 is CASSQYTAGNEQFF. The CDR3 bases are TGTGCCAGCAGCCAATATACGGCTGGAAATGAGCAGTTCTTC.

In this sample, this clonotype turned up many times. The genes are TRBV28 and TRBJ1-4; D unclear. Germline CDR1 and CDR2: MDHEN and SYDVKM. The CDR3 is 13 amino acids. The germline V and J ends were trimmed by 4 bases and 5 bases, with 8 bases remaining between them. CDR3 nucleotide sequence: TGTGCCAGCAGTTCTAGGGCCAATGAAAAACTGTTTTTT. Translated, it gives CASSSRANEKLFF.

This clonotype showed up just a few times. V gene TRBV20-1 combines with J gene TRBJ2-5; tentative D call: TRBD2 (6 bases). This CDR3 is 14 amino acids long. Germline V gene sequence: CDR1 DFQATT, CDR2 SNEGSKA (reference sequence). Trimming cost V 3 bases and J 5 bases, with 16 bases left between them. DNA of the CDR3: TGCAGTGCTAGGACTAGTACCGCAATGGAGACCCAGTACTTC. It specifies CSARTSTAMETQYF.

This clonotype was seen a few times. The chain carries TRBV2 and TRBJ1-5; the D gene is possibly TRBD1 (5 bases). Germline V gene sequence: CDR1 SNHLY, CDR2 FYNNEI. V dropped 7 bases and J dropped 5 bases, with 15 bases sitting between them. This CDR3 spans 14 amino acids. The CDR3 DNA follows: TGTGCCAGCACCGGGGGGGAGGGGTATCAGCCCCAGCATTTT. Encoded protein: CASTGGEGYQPQHF.

The rearrangement uses TRBV28 and TRBJ1-4, with 8 positions matching TRBD1. The CDR3 consists of 17 residues. Germline loops: CDR1 MDHEN, CDR2 SYDVKM. V lost 7 bases, J lost 6 bases, and 16 bases stayed unmatched. CDR3 DNA sequence: TGTGCCAGCAACGATCGGGTTTCGACAGGGGTGGATGAAAAACTGTTTTTT. Amino acid sequence: CASNDRVSTGVDEKLFF.

In this sample, this clonotype turned up a few times. The rearrangement uses TRBV9 and TRBJ2-6; unclear D gene. The V end lost 0 bases, the J end lost 3 bases, and 13 bases lay between the germline ends. Per germline, CDR1 SGDLS and CDR2 YYNGEE. The CDR3 totals 17 residues. The chain's CDR3 is CASSVDNSLYGANVLTF. CDR3 nucleotides: TGTGCCAGCAGCGTAGATAACAGTCTCTATGGGGCCAACGTCCTGACTTTC. Together with reference TRBV9 and TRBJ2-6, the CDR3 gives the full variable domain: DSGVTQTPKHLITATGQRVTLRCSPRSGDLSVYWYQQSLDQGLQFLIQYYNGEERAKGNILERFSAQQFPDLHSELNLSSLELGDSALYFCASSVDNSLYGANVLTFGAGSRLTVL.

The genes are TRBV12-3 or TRBV12-4 and TRBJ1-3; possible D gene TRBD1, 5 bases. Trimming removed 6 bases from V and 0 bases from J, with 12 bases in between. The CDR3 loop spans 15 amino acids. CDR3 DNA sequence: TGTGCCAGCAGAATATCAGGGTACTCTGGAAACACCATATATTTT. This gives the protein CASRISGYSGNTIYF.

The chain carries TRBV5-8 and TRBJ1-2; D gene unclear. The CDR3 extends over 15 amino acids. The germline V gene encodes CDR1 SGHTS and CDR2 YDEGEE. Trimming left V 0 bases short and J 2 bases short, with 11 bases between. CDR3 loop: CASSLAPQPNYGYTF. CDR3 coding DNA: TGTGCCAGCAGCTTGGCCCCCCAGCCCAACTATGGCTACACCTTC.

This clonotype was detected many times. This chain uses TRBV3-1 with TRBJ2-5; D perhaps matches TRBD2 (5 bases). V lost 3 bases to trimming and J lost 4 bases, with 15 bases between them. Germline CDR1 is LGHDT and CDR2 is YNNKEL (reference sequence). The CDR3 runs to 15 residues. The CDR3 DNA is TGTGCCAGCAGCCATGCCGGCGGGCCGGGAGAGACCCAGTACTTC. Its translation is CASSHAGGPGETQYF.

This clonotype was counted a few times. The chain combines TRBV18 with TRBJ1-1, with D possibly matching TRBD1 (5 bases). This CDR3 is 15 amino acids long. From germline, CDR1 is KGHSH and CDR2 LQKENI. Between the trimmed V and J ends, which lost 2 bases and 1 base, there was a span of 11 bases. The CDR3 region is CASSPNTGTNTEAFF. Here the CDR3 DNA reads TGTGCCAGCTCACCAAACACGGGGACGAACACTGAAGCTTTCTTT.

The chain joins TRBV20-1 to TRBJ1-2; TRBD1 aligns across 11 bases. V dropped 0 bases and J dropped 4; count of bases not matched to a gene: 4. The CDR3 sequence is 15 residues long. Per germline, CDR1 DFQATT and CDR2 SNEGSKA (reference sequence). The CDR3 region is CSARDRDRGIYGYTF. Here the CDR3 DNA reads TGCAGTGCTAGAGATCGGGACAGGGGGATCTATGGCTACACCTTC.

This clonotype showed up just a few times. The chain employs TRBV7-6 and TRBJ2-5, with a possible D match to TRBD2 (5 bases). The CDR3 is 15 amino acids. The V and J ends lost 2 bases and 0 bases respectively, with 10 bases between them. The germline gives CDR1 SGHVS, CDR2 FNYEAQ. Here the CDR3 DNA reads TGTGCCAGCAGCTTAAATAACGGGGACCAAGAGACCCAGTACTTC. This codes for CASSLNNGDQETQYF.

This clonotype was observed a few times. This chain joins TRBV24-1 and TRBJ1-2, with 8 bases identical to TRBD1. The CDR3 totals 15 residues. The V gene end was trimmed by 4 bases and the J gene end by 0 bases; junction bases not matched to a gene: 3. Germline assignment: CDR1 KGHDR and CDR2 SFDVKD. CDR3 protein: CATSETGATNYGYTF. CDR3 coding DNA: TGTGCCACCAGTGAGACAGGGGCCACTAACTATGGCTACACCTTC.

The J gene is TRBJ2-1, the V gene TRBV7-2; the match to TRBD2 covers 9 bases. The CDR3 totals 15 residues. Germline V lookup: CDR1 SGHTA, CDR2 FQGNSA. With 2 bases clipped from V and 8 bases from J, the junction kept 7 bases outside the gene matches. CDR3 DNA: TGTGCCAGCAGCTTAATGGGCGGGAGGGCCGATGAGCAGTTCTTC. Residues: CASSLMGGRADEQFF. The variable domain in full, with the rest retrieved from reference TRBV7-2 and TRBJ2-1, is GAGVSQSPSNKVTEKGKDVELRCDPISGHTALYWYRQSLGQGLEFLIYFQGNSAPDKSGLPSDRFSAERTGGSVSTLTIQRTQQEDSAVYLCASSLMGGRADEQFFGPGTRLTVL.

This clonotype was picked up a small number of times. As DNA, the CDR3 is TGTGCCAGCAGCCAAGTTCTTGGAGGGCCCTCTTGGGGCAGCTCCTACAATGAGCAGTTCTTC. This sequence encodes CASSQVLGGPSWGSSYNEQFF. The V call is TRBV14, the J call TRBJ2-1; D may be TRBD2 (6 bases). This CDR3 is 21 amino acids long. The germline CDR1 and CDR2 sequences are SGHDN and FVKESK. V gave up 1 base and J gave up 0 bases, with 25 bases separating them.

This clonotype showed up just a few times. This chain connects TRBV27 to TRBJ2-1; the D gene is possibly TRBD1 (7 bases). V gave up 6 bases and J gave up 7 bases, with 22 bases separating them. This CDR3 is built from 16 residues. The V gene's germline CDR1 is MNHEY and CDR2 SMNVEV (reference sequence). The CDR3 spells CASRPSRDRLANEQFF. CDR3 DNA sequence: TGTGCCAGCAGACCCTCGCGGGACAGATTAGCTAATGAGCAGTTCTTC.

Ten or more counts support this clonotype. This chain joins TRBV29-1 and TRBJ2-7, with D tentatively TRBD1 or TRBD2 (5 bases each). The germline V and J ends were trimmed by 2 bases and 0 bases, with 17 bases remaining between them. CDR1 is SQVTM, CDR2 ANQGSEA, per germline. The CDR3 is made up of 16 amino acids. In DNA, the CDR3 is TGCAGCGTTGAAAAAGAGGGAGCAGGGAGCTCCTACGAGCAGTACTTC. This gives the protein CSVEKEGAGSSYEQYF.